This T cell receptor beta chain stems from a study of a mutant IDH1 vaccine in newly diagnosed glioma. Study-level background: It was radiotherapy, temozolomide, or both that patients received previously, with most receiving both.

Time point in this sample: baseline, week 1 (first vaccination visit). The sample's treatment: pre-vaccination baseline after standard-of-care therapy. Only in-frame clones appear in the TCRdb table, and some are missing; sequencing was by immunoSEQ multiplex PCR. The sample includes about 30,000 clones, almost 85% seen only once; the top ten take about 20%. The CDR3 has 17 residues. Trimming left V 0 bases short and J 2 bases short, with 17 bases between. Germline V gives CDR1 GTSNPN, CDR2 SVGIG (reference sequence). Sequences were derived from PBMCs, sampled from a glioma patient treated with radiotherapy, temozolomide or both. The sequence was collected from a man in his thirties or forties with glioma. The chain employs TRBV30 and TRBJ2-1; unclear D gene. The CDR3 nucleotides read TGTGCCTGGAGTGTACACGTCCCGAAAGGGCCCTACAATGAGCAGTTCTTC. This gives the protein CAWSVHVPKGPYNEQFF.